This T cell receptor (beta chain) was captured by sequencing in a study of shared clonotypes between healthy human individuals. What CD8 memory combined were CD45RO+ cells and CCR7-negative CD45RA+ TemRA cells. The method was immunoSEQ multiplex PCR; TCRdb's version includes in-frame clones alone and lacks a portion of them. The table lists roughly 86,000 clones, 68% of them singletons. To note about this clone: Its antigen is undetermined.

Study-wide findings and caveats: Sharing across four donors was seen in 4% to 6.5% of naive CD4 clonotypes.

The germline V gene encodes CDR1 SGHNT and CDR2 YYREEE (reference sequence). V gave up 3 bases and J gave up 5 bases, with 8 bases separating them. This CDR3 region has 13 residues. The sample consisted of memory CD8+ T cells sorted from blood. Subset defined: CD45RO+ cells pooled with CCR7-negative TemRA cells. The chain is built from TRBV5-4 and TRBJ1-4; D remains ambiguous. The TCR sequence derives from a man aged 30 to 39 in good health. This CDR3 reads CASSSQENEKLFF. CDR3 DNA: TGTGCCAGCAGCTCTCAGGAAAATGAAAAACTGTTTTTT.